The 14 T cell receptor beta chains given below trace back to one sample, sequenced in a study of T cell changes during pregnancy in multiple sclerosis. Sequenced by immunoSEQ multiplex PCR; TCRdb stores in-frame clones only, minus some. Of approximately 73,000 clones listed, more than 90% are singletons. The material was CD4+ T cells from peripheral blood mononuclear cells, obtained before pregnancy. Receptors were obtained from a female donor with multiple sclerosis, enrolled in a pregnancy study.

The chain uses TRBV11-1 and TRBJ2-7, with TRBD2 matching 16 bases. Trimming removed 5 bases from V and 11 bases from J; junction bases left unmatched: 6. Looked up from germline, CDR1 is SGHAT and CDR2 is FQDESV (reference sequence). The CDR3 extends over 14 amino acids. In nucleotides, the CDR3 is TGTGCCAGCAGCCATGGGACTAGCGGGAGGGCCGAGTACTTC. It codes for CASSHGTSGRAEYF.

The chain employs TRBV10-3 and TRBJ2-1; 11 bases map to TRBD2. The CDR3 sequence is 15 residues long. V was pared by 1 base and J by 7 bases, with 3 bases of the junction left unmatched. From germline, CDR1 is ENHRY and CDR2 SYGVKD. The CDR3 DNA sequence: TGTGCCATCAGTGAGTTAGCGGGGGGGCCTAATGAGCAGTTCTTC. This sequence encodes CAISELAGGPNEQFF.

Here the CDR3 reads CASSYGAGAYEQYF. The CDR3 DNA is TGTGCCAGCAGTTACGGGGCAGGGGCCTACGAGCAGTACTTC. The chain is built from TRBV6-5 and TRBJ2-7; a weak D match, TRBD1 (6 bases). V was pared by 2 bases and J by 2 bases, with 10 bases between. The germline V gene encodes CDR1 MNHEY and CDR2 SVGAGI. The CDR3 loop spans 14 amino acids.

The chain couples TRBV9 to TRBJ1-1, with D unclear. Germline V gives CDR1 SGDLS, CDR2 YYNGEE. Trimming shortened V by 2 bases and J by 4 bases, and 15 bases separated the two germline ends. The CDR3 has 15 residues. The CDR3 reads CASSVHPGGFTEAFF. CDR3 DNA: TGTGCCAGCAGCGTCCATCCAGGAGGGTTCACTGAAGCTTTCTTT. Together with reference TRBV9 and TRBJ1-1, the CDR3 gives the full variable domain: DSGVTQTPKHLITATGQRVTLRCSPRSGDLSVYWYQQSLDQGLQFLIQYYNGEERAKGNILERFSAQQFPDLHSELNLSSLELGDSALYFCASSVHPGGFTEAFFGQGTRLTVV.

The V gene is TRBV15, the J gene TRBJ2-7; no definite D call. Germline V gene sequence: CDR1 LNHNV, CDR2 YYDKDF (reference sequence). CDR3 size: 12 residues. V was pared by 0 bases and J by 7 bases, with 7 bases between. The CDR3 here is CATSREPEEQYF. For the CDR3, the DNA is TGTGCCACCAGCAGAGAACCGGAGGAGCAGTACTTC.

The CDR3 sequence is CASRDQREDTTDTQYF. As DNA, the CDR3 is TGTGCCAGCAGGGACCAGCGGGAGGACACCACAGATACGCAGTATTTT. This rearrangement joins TRBV6-6 to TRBJ2-3; TRBD2 matches at 9 bases. V trimming: 6 bases; J trimming: 2 bases; junction bases outside the gene matches: 9. The CDR3 runs 16 residues. Germline CDR1 is MNHNY and CDR2 is SVGAGI (reference sequence).

This chain links TRBV13 with TRBJ1-1; 7 bases map to TRBD1. The length of the CDR3 is 14 residues. Germline CDR1 reads PRHDT; CDR2 reads FYEKMQ (reference sequence). Trimming took 3 bases from V and 5 from J; bases not matched to a gene: 6. The CDR3 nucleotides read TGTGCCAGCAGCTTCCGGACAGGCGGTACTGAAGCTTTCTTT. Translated: CASSFRTGGTEAFF.

The V gene is TRBV14, the J gene TRBJ2-5; 7 bases match TRBD2. CDR3 length equals 15 residues. CDR1 SGHDN and CDR2 FVKESK come from the germline V gene. V shed 1 base, J shed 0 bases, and the junction held 2 bases outside the gene matches. The chain's CDR3 is CASSQVAGYQETQYF. CDR3 DNA sequence: TGTGCCAGCAGCCAAGTAGCGGGTTACCAAGAGACCCAGTACTTC.

This chain uses TRBV19 with TRBJ1-5; tentatively, D is TRBD1 (6 bases). This CDR3 has 15 amino acids. Germline V gene lookup returns CDR1 LNHDA and CDR2 SQIVND (reference sequence). The V and J ends lost 8 bases and 0 bases respectively, with 14 bases between them. CDR3: CASSRTAYSNQPQHF. CDR3 nucleotide sequence: TGTGCCAGTTCCAGGACAGCGTATAGCAATCAGCCCCAGCATTTT. The complete variable domain, with remaining parts taken from reference TRBV19 and TRBJ1-5, reads DGGITQSPKYLFRKEGQNVTLSCEQNLNHDAMYWYRQDPGQGLRLIYYSQIVNDFQKGDIAEGYSVSREKKESFPLTVTSAQKNPTAFYLCASSRTAYSNQPQHFGDGTRLSIL.

J is TRBJ1-4 and V is TRBV5-1; D is ambiguous. The V end was cut by 2 bases, the J end by 5 bases, with 16 bases between. CDR1 and CDR2 (germline): SGHRS, YFSETQ. The CDR3 loop spans 16 amino acids. CDR3 nucleotides: TGCGCCAGCAGCTTTTCAGTAAACAGACTAAATGAAAAACTGTTTTTT. This sequence encodes CASSFSVNRLNEKLFF. The full variable domain, rest sourced from reference TRBV5-1 and TRBJ1-4, is KAGVTQTPRYLIKTRGQQVTLSCSPISGHRSVSWYQQTPGQGLQFLFEYFSETQRNKGNFPGRFSGRQFSNSRSEMNVSTLELGDSALYLCASSFSVNRLNEKLFFGSGTQLSVL.

This chain links TRBV30 with TRBJ2-1; D may be TRBD1 (5 bases). The V end lost 3 bases, the J end lost 9 bases, and 18 bases lay between the germline ends. Germline CDR1 is GTSNPN and CDR2 is SVGIG (reference sequence). The CDR3 runs to 14 residues. The CDR3 DNA reads TGTGCCTGGAGGTCAAGTGCAGGGATCGGTGAGCAGTTCTTC. The encoded protein is CAWRSSAGIGEQFF.

The chain carries TRBV9 and TRBJ2-3; 13 bases are shared with TRBD2. Germline values: CDR1 SGDLS, CDR2 YYNGEE. The CDR3 is made up of 17 amino acids. V shed 4 bases and J 1 base; nucleotides not matched to a gene: 6. The CDR3: CASSWVGTSGGTDTQYF. The CDR3 DNA follows: TGTGCCAGCAGCTGGGTCGGGACTAGCGGGGGCACAGATACGCAGTATTTT.

The gene calls are TRBV2 and TRBJ2-7; 9 positions agree with TRBD1. The junction had 6 bases not matched to a gene; V was cut back by 7 bases and J by 2 bases. The CDR3 extends over 14 amino acids. Germline V CDR1 and CDR2: SNHLY, FYNNEI. Here the CDR3 reads CASNLGTGTYEQYF. The CDR3 nucleotides are TGTGCCAGCAACCTCGGGACAGGGACCTACGAGCAGTACTTC.

This chain uses TRBV5-4 with TRBJ1-2, with no clear D. The CDR3 extends over 15 amino acids. Between the trimmed V and J ends, which lost 4 bases and 2 bases, there was a span of 15 bases. Germline V gene data show CDR1 as SGHNT and CDR2 as YYREEE (reference sequence). The CDR3 sequence: CASSESPTTNYGYTF. In nucleotides, the CDR3 is TGTGCCAGCAGCGAAAGCCCGACAACGAACTATGGCTACACCTTC.